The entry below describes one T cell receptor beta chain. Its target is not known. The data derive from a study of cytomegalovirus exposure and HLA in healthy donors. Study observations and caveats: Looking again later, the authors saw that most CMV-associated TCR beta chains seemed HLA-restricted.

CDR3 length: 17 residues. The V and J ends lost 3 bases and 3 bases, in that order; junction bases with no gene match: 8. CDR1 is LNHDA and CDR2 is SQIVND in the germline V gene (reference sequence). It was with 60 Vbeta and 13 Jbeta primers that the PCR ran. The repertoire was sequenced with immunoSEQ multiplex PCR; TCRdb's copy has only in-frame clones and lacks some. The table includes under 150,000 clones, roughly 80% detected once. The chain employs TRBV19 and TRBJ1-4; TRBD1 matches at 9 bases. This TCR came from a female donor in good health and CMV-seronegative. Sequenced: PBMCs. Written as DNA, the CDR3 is TGTGCCAGTAGTATGTGGGACAGGGTAGCGGCTAATGAAAAACTGTTTTTT. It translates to CASSMWDRVAANEKLFF. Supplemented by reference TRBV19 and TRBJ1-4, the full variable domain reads DGGITQSPKYLFRKEGQNVTLSCEQNLNHDAMYWYRQDPGQGLRLIYYSQIVNDFQKGDIAEGYSVSREKKESFPLTVTSAQKNPTAFYLCASSMWDRVAANEKLFFGSGTQLSVL.